Presented here are 12 T cell receptor beta chains from one specimen sequenced in a study of blood T cell repertoires in COVID-19. The method was immunoSEQ multiplex PCR; TCRdb's version includes in-frame clones alone and lacks a portion of them. The table includes roughly 80,000 clones, approximately 80% detected once. Material for sequencing was peripheral blood. Receptors were obtained from a man aged 45-65 years with acute or convalescent COVID-19.

This chain's CDR3 is CASTDPGQALYEQYF. The CDR3 DNA reads as TGTGCCAGCACCGACCCGGGACAGGCTCTCTACGAGCAGTACTTC. The chain carries TRBV6-5 and TRBJ2-7, with 8 nucleotides matching TRBD1. This CDR3 is built from 15 residues. Losses at the gene ends were 7 bases for V and 3 bases for J; bases not matched to a gene: 11. Germline V gene sequence: CDR1 MNHEY, CDR2 SVGAGI.

The V call is TRBV5-1, the J call TRBJ2-3; 11 nucleotides line up with TRBD2. V lost 4 bases, J lost 2 bases, and 9 bases stayed unmatched. This CDR3 region has 17 residues. The germline V gene encodes CDR1 SGHRS and CDR2 YFSETQ. CDR3 residues: CASSLRTSGPSTDTQYF. DNA of the CDR3: TGCGCCAGCAGCCTGCGGACTAGCGGGCCCTCCACAGATACGCAGTATTTT.

This clone was counted a few times. The genes are TRBV10-1 and TRBJ2-1; 10 bases fit TRBD1. CDR1 WNHNN and CDR2 SYGVQD come from the germline V gene (reference sequence). The CDR3 consists of 15 residues. The ends lost 2 bases at V and 6 bases at J; junction bases unmatched: 4. CDR3 DNA: TGCGCCAGCAGTGAGGGGGGACAGGGGCCCAATGAGCAGTTCTTC. Amino acid sequence: CASSEGGQGPNEQFF.

This chain joins TRBV6-5 and TRBJ1-4; 7 nucleotides match TRBD1. The V gene end was trimmed by 4 bases and the J gene end by 8 bases; junction bases not matched to a gene: 10. This CDR3 spans 15 amino acids. The germline CDR1 and CDR2 sequences are MNHEY and SVGAGI. The DNA of the CDR3 is TGTGCCAGCAGTTTAACGACAGGGTTCGGAGAAAAACTGTTTTTT. It translates to CASSLTTGFGEKLFF.

The rearrangement uses TRBV25-1 and TRBJ1-4; no definite D call. The germline V gene encodes CDR1 MGHDK and CDR2 SYGVNS. Trimming cost V 11 bases and J 0 bases, with 19 bases left between them. This CDR3 has 16 residues. CDR3 in amino acids: CASQSPPGATNEKLFF. CDR3 DNA sequence: TGTGCCTCACAATCTCCCCCAGGTGCAACTAATGAAAAACTGTTTTTT.

The V call is TRBV19, the J call TRBJ2-3, with 13 bases that match TRBD2. This CDR3 comprises 19 residues. In germline, CDR1 is LNHDA, CDR2 SQIVND (reference sequence). V lost 6 bases to trimming and J lost 0 bases; unmatched junction nucleotides: 12. The CDR3 spells CASRGKLTSGGPSTDTQYF. The CDR3 DNA reads TGTGCCAGTAGAGGGAAGCTGACTAGCGGGGGGCCTAGCACAGATACGCAGTATTTT.

J is TRBJ2-2 and V is TRBV14; 8 bases map to TRBD2. Germline CDR1 and CDR2: SGHDN and FVKESK. This CDR3 has 15 residues. The J segment lost 0 bases and the V segment lost 4 bases, leaving 1 base of the junction unmatched. The CDR3 sequence: CASSRGLANTGELFF. The CDR3 nucleotides are TGTGCCAGCAGCCGGGGACTAGCGAACACCGGGGAGCTGTTTTTT.

This clone was observed a handful of times. The chain couples TRBV5-1 to TRBJ2-3; 7 bases are a match to TRBD1. The V gene end was trimmed by 0 bases and the J gene end by 5 bases; junction bases not matched to a gene: 6. Germline V lookup: CDR1 SGHRS, CDR2 YFSETQ. The CDR3 has 15 amino acids. CDR3 protein: CASSLGQGIQDTQYF. The DNA of the CDR3 is TGCGCCAGCAGCTTGGGACAGGGAATACAAGATACGCAGTATTTT.

This chain joins TRBV30 and TRBJ1-2, with a tentative D call TRBD1 (6 bases). CDR1 GTSNPN and CDR2 SVGIG come from the germline V gene (reference sequence). The ends were cut back, 0 bases at V and 4 bases at J, with 6 bases in the middle. The CDR3 covers 12 residues. Here the CDR3 reads CAWSVQGYGYTF. In DNA form, the CDR3 reads TGTGCCTGGAGTGTACAGGGCTATGGCTACACCTTC.

The chain joins TRBV11-2 to TRBJ2-7; D unresolved. The V gene lost 1 base and the J gene lost 0 bases, with 10 bases spanning the gap. From germline, CDR1 is SGHAT and CDR2 FQNNGV. The CDR3 spans 15 residues. CDR3 nucleotides: TGTGCCAGCAGCTTAGGGCGGTCTAGCTCCTACGAGCAGTACTTC. Its translation is CASSLGRSSSYEQYF.

The chain employs TRBV12-5 and TRBJ2-3, with D hard to call. The CDR3 length is 13 residues. CDR1 and CDR2 from the germline V gene are LGHNT and FRNRAP. Trimming pared 3 bases from V and 1 base from J, leaving 5 bases between. The CDR3: CASGLSGTDTQYF. For the CDR3, the DNA is TGTGCTAGTGGTTTAAGCGGCACAGATACGCAGTATTTT.

This clone was detected only once. The rearrangement uses TRBV18 and TRBJ1-3, with TRBD1 matching over 8 bases. V lost 8 bases and J lost 0; bases outside the gene matches: 3. The CDR3 runs to 14 residues. Germline-derived CDR1 and CDR2 are KGHSH and LQKENI. The CDR3 DNA reads TGTGCCAGCCAGGGACAGGCCTCTGGAAACACCATATATTTT. Its protein is CASQGQASGNTIYF.